The source of this TCR beta chain is a study of cytomegalovirus exposure and HLA in healthy donors. PCR involved 60 Vbeta and 13 Jbeta primers. Method: immunoSEQ multiplex PCR; TCRdb's copy keeps in-frame clones and lacks some. This sample has 180,000 or so clones, with 75% found just once. Germline V gives CDR1 GTSNPN, CDR2 SVGIG (reference sequence). V was clipped by 1 base and J by 8 bases; unmatched bases: 12. The CDR3 has 16 residues. V is TRBV30 and J is TRBJ2-1; TRBD2 agrees at 9 bases. The clonotype was recovered from a male donor in good health and CMV-seronegative. The source material was PBMCs. The CDR3 is CAWSGPFSGSFHEQFF. CDR3 nucleotide sequence: TGTGCCTGGAGTGGGCCCTTTAGCGGGAGTTTCCATGAGCAGTTCTTC.